Reported below is one T cell receptor (beta chain). Antigen specificity is unknown. Sequence at one end of the junction differs from germline and may be a read error. The source of the sample is a study of glioma-infiltrating T cells. About the research overall: WHO grade II oligodendrogliomas or astrocytomas, plus non-recurrent WHO grade IV glioblastomas, were sampled. Study outcomes and limitations: Above-expected tissue-blood divergence occurred in all gliomas, most in low-grade ones.

Germline loops: CDR1 MDHEN, CDR2 SYDVKM. The CDR3 runs 14 residues. Using RNA template, CDR3s of TCR alpha and beta were amplified with iRepertoire arm-PCR. TCRdb processed the multiplex PCR reads anew with MiXCR; each CDR3 protein has one entry. The sample has approximately 400,000 distinct CDR3 sequences; 41% are singletons. The rearrangement uses TRBV28 and TRBJ1-3; D unclear. The specimen was glioma tissue, nonneoplastic brain tissue, or PBMCs (not recorded which). This clonotype was obtained from a human donor with low-grade glioma or glioblastoma, undergoing nonglioma brain surgery, or in good health (not recorded which). CDR3 nucleotides: TGTGCCAGCAGGTCTACGAGCTCTGGAAGCACCATATATTTT. Its translation is CASRSTSSGSTIYF.